Below are 21 T cell receptor beta chains sequenced from a single sample in a study of T cell changes during pregnancy in multiple sclerosis (dated by TCRdb to about 2019). Preparation of the library involved the immunoSEQ multiplex PCR assay. TCRdb limited this immuneACCESS table to in-frame rearrangements with V and J called. A share of clones is missing; checked studies link under half to unresolved V genes, and the rest is unexplained. The sample profile shows tens of thousands of clones; under 95% of them were found once. In total, the top ten clones hold about 0.95% of the sample. The material was peripheral blood, obtained before pregnancy. Receptors were obtained from a female donor with multiple sclerosis, enrolled in a pregnancy study.

V usage is TRBV5-1 and J usage is TRBJ2-5, with 14 bases aligning to TRBD2. This CDR3 contains 17 residues. With V trimmed by 0 bases and J by 5 bases, 6 bases remained unmatched. In germline, CDR1 is SGHRS, CDR2 YFSETQ. In DNA, the CDR3 is TGCGCCAGCAGCTTGGCCCTGACTAGCGGGGGGGCCGAGACCCAGTACTTC. It yields the protein CASSLALTSGGAETQYF.

The gene calls are TRBV27 and TRBJ2-4; maybe TRBD1 (5 bases). Germline V CDR1 and CDR2: MNHEY, SMNVEV (reference sequence). V lost 6 bases, J lost 4 bases, and 19 bases lay in between. The length of the CDR3 is 16 residues. In nucleotides, the CDR3 is TGTGCCAGCAGACCGACAGCCCTCGTAAGGAAAAACATTCAGTACTTC. Its protein is CASRPTALVRKNIQYF.

The J gene is TRBJ2-7, the V gene TRBV19, with a weak D call TRBD1 (5 bases). This CDR3 contains 16 residues. In germline, CDR1 is LNHDA, CDR2 SQIVND (reference sequence). V shed 3 bases and J shed 0 bases, with 15 bases lying between them. The chain's CDR3 is CASSILMTTVSYEQYF. CDR3 nucleotide sequence: TGTGCCAGTAGTATTCTTATGACGACAGTCTCCTACGAGCAGTACTTC.

The rearrangement joins TRBV6-5 to TRBJ2-4, with TRBD2 as a possible D gene (5 bases). Germline values: CDR1 MNHEY, CDR2 SVGAGI. The germline V and J ends were trimmed by 0 bases and 1 base, with 10 bases remaining between them. The CDR3 has 16 residues. CDR3 DNA sequence: TGTGCCAGCAGTTACTCGGCAGCGGTTGCCAAAAACATTCAGTACTTC. Residues: CASSYSAAVAKNIQYF.

This chain links TRBV29-1 with TRBJ2-7; 8 positions match TRBD1. The CDR3 contains 12 residues. The V and J ends lost 4 bases and 5 bases, in that order; junction bases with no gene match: 4. Per the germline V gene, CDR1 is SQVTM and CDR2 is ANQGSEA. CDR3 DNA sequence: TGCAGCGTTGGGCAGGGGGCACACGAGCAGTACTTC. Its translation is CSVGQGAHEQYF.

The chain recombines TRBV5-1 with TRBJ1-1, with no clear D. Germline CDR1 is SGHRS and CDR2 is YFSETQ. Trimming took off 5 bases at V and 1 base at J, with 9 bases between the two ends. The length of the CDR3 is 13 residues. In nucleotides, the CDR3 is TGCGCCAGCAGTCCAACAGAGAACACTGAAGCTTTCTTT. Its translation is CASSPTENTEAFF.

Of note for this clone: Other nucleotide sequences in the sample specify the same CDR3. The chain recombines TRBV5-1 with TRBJ1-1, with 8 nucleotides matching TRBD1. The CDR3 has 13 residues. In germline, CDR1 is SGHRS, CDR2 YFSETQ. Losses at the gene ends were 8 bases for V and 3 bases for J; bases not matched to a gene: 6. The CDR3, as DNA: TGCGCCAGTTCTCCGACAGGGGACACTGAAGCTTTCTTT. Protein sequence: CASSPTGDTEAFF.

This clone was found a few times. The chain recombines TRBV5-4 with TRBJ1-2, with 9 positions matching TRBD1. The trim removed 7 bases at V and 4 bases at J, leaving 8 bases unmatched. This CDR3 has 14 amino acids. Germline assignment: CDR1 SGHNT and CDR2 YYREEE (reference sequence). The CDR3 loop is CASRRTGEAYGYTF. The CDR3 coding sequence is TGTGCCAGCCGAAGGACAGGGGAAGCCTATGGCTACACCTTC.

The chain uses TRBV2 and TRBJ2-2, with TRBD1 identical over 8 bases. The ends lost 6 bases at V and 6 bases at J; junction bases unmatched: 6. Germline CDR1 and CDR2: SNHLY and FYNNEI. The CDR3 totals 14 residues. The CDR3 sequence is CASRGLTGAGELFF. CDR3 DNA: TGTGCCAGCAGGGGTTTGACAGGGGCCGGGGAGCTGTTTTTT.

This rearrangement joins TRBV27 to TRBJ1-2, with 7 bases aligning to TRBD1. Germline CDR1 reads MNHEY; CDR2 reads SMNVEV (reference sequence). Trimming removed 11 bases from V and 5 bases from J; junction bases left unmatched: 14. The CDR3 length is 14 residues. In DNA form, the CDR3 reads TGTGCCTCGTCAAGGGCGGGGACAGCTTATGGCTACACCTTC. It translates to CASSRAGTAYGYTF.

This chain links TRBV6-5 with TRBJ1-1, with 8 bases aligning to TRBD1. The CDR3 sequence is 15 residues long. Germline trimming cut 1 base from V and 4 bases from J; bases unmatched to any gene: 5. The germline gives CDR1 MNHEY, CDR2 SVGAGI. CDR3 residues: CASSYWAGGGTEAFF. The DNA for the CDR3 is TGTGCCAGCAGTTACTGGGCAGGGGGCGGCACTGAAGCTTTCTTT.

The J gene is TRBJ2-1, the V gene TRBV2; 14 bases are shared with TRBD2. There are 15 residues in the CDR3. V lost 4 bases and J lost 9; bases outside the gene matches: 5. Germline loops: CDR1 SNHLY, CDR2 FYNNEI. CDR3 sequence: CASSAGTSGGGEQFF. DNA for the CDR3: TGTGCCAGCAGTGCGGGGACTAGCGGGGGTGGTGAGCAGTTCTTC. The variable domain in full, with the rest retrieved from reference TRBV2 and TRBJ2-1, is EPEVTQTPSHQVTQMGQEVILRCVPISNHLYFYWYRQILGQKVEFLVSFYNNEISEKSEIFDDQFSVERPDGSNFTLKIRSTKLEDSAMYFCASSAGTSGGGEQFFGPGTRLTVL.

The chain has TRBV15 and TRBJ2-1; tentative D call: TRBD2 (6 bases). From germline, CDR1 is LNHNV and CDR2 YYDKDF (reference sequence). This CDR3 is 13 amino acids long. The V end lost 4 bases, the J end lost 8 bases, and 12 bases lay between the germline ends. The CDR3 reads CATSTRRGHEQFF. Here the CDR3 DNA reads TGTGCCACCAGCACCAGGAGGGGTCATGAGCAGTTCTTC. Full variable domain (missing parts from reference TRBV15 and TRBJ2-1): DAMVIQNPRYQVTQFGKPVTLSCSQTLNHNVMYWYQQKSSQAPKLLFHYYDKDFNNEADTPDNFQSRRPNTSFCFLDIRSPGLGDTAMYLCATSTRRGHEQFFGPGTRLTVL.

This clone was observed a few times. The genes are TRBV2 and TRBJ1-1; D gene uncertain. Germline assignment: CDR1 SNHLY and CDR2 FYNNEI. V lost 6 bases and J 1 base, leaving 12 bases between the germline ends. The CDR3 runs to 14 residues. DNA for the CDR3: TGTGCCAGCAGAGCCCGGGAGTCGAACACTGAAGCTTTCTTT. Its translation: CASRARESNTEAFF.

The V gene is TRBV18, the J gene TRBJ1-3; possible D gene TRBD1, 6 bases. The CDR3 has 15 residues. The V end lost 4 bases, the J end lost 8 bases, and 18 bases lay between the germline ends. CDR1 is KGHSH and CDR2 is LQKENI in the germline V gene. The CDR3 protein is CASSRITGSGDTIYF. The CDR3 DNA is TGTGCCAGCTCACGGATCACAGGATCAGGGGACACCATATATTTT.

Here the CDR3 DNA reads TGTGCCAGCAGCCCAAGGGACAGGCGGAACGAGCAGTACTTC. Amino acid sequence: CASSPRDRRNEQYF. This rearrangement joins TRBV6-1 to TRBJ2-7, with TRBD1 identical over 8 bases. From germline, CDR1 is MNHNS and CDR2 SASEGT. V trimming: 6 bases; J trimming: 5 bases; junction bases outside the gene matches: 9. The CDR3 has 14 residues.

This chain joins TRBV27 and TRBJ1-2, with 7 positions matching TRBD1. The CDR3 covers 15 residues. V shed 2 bases, J shed 0 bases, and the junction held 3 bases outside the gene matches. From germline, CDR1 is MNHEY and CDR2 SMNVEV (reference sequence). This CDR3 reads CASSLKQGPNYGYTF. The DNA of the CDR3 is TGTGCCAGCAGTTTAAAACAGGGGCCTAACTATGGCTACACCTTC.

V usage is TRBV5-4 and J usage is TRBJ1-1; possible D gene TRBD1, 5 bases. Deletions cut 4 bases from V and 2 bases from J, with 15 bases between. The germline V gene encodes CDR1 SGHNT and CDR2 YYREEE (reference sequence). CDR3 length equals 15 residues. The CDR3 here is CASSHPKGTNTEAFF. In DNA form, the CDR3 reads TGTGCCAGCAGCCACCCGAAAGGGACTAACACTGAAGCTTTCTTT.

The chain couples TRBV28 to TRBJ2-7, with 9 bases matching TRBD2. The CDR3 is 15 residues long. The trim removed 4 bases at V and 1 base at J, leaving 5 bases unmatched. Germline loops: CDR1 MDHEN, CDR2 SYDVKM. CDR3 coding DNA: TGTGCCAGCAGTTCTAGCGGGGAAGGATCCTACGAGCAGTACTTC. As protein: CASSSSGEGSYEQYF.

V is TRBV25-1 and J is TRBJ2-3; no clear D gene. This CDR3 is 14 amino acids long. The V gene lost 2 bases and the J gene lost 1 base, with 7 bases spanning the gap. Germline lookup yields CDR1 MGHDK and CDR2 SYGVNS. CDR3 loop: CASSEGTGTDTQYF. In nucleotides, the CDR3 is TGTGCCAGCAGTGAAGGTACGGGCACAGATACGCAGTATTTT.

The rearrangement uses TRBV19 and TRBJ1-5; a weak D match, TRBD1 (5 bases). The CDR3 has 16 residues. In germline, CDR1 is LNHDA, CDR2 SQIVND (reference sequence). Trimming left V 2 bases short and J 2 bases short, with 13 bases between. CDR3 loop: CASSIWEGIGNQPQHF. The DNA of the CDR3 is TGTGCCAGTAGTATATGGGAGGGGATAGGCAATCAGCCCCAGCATTTT.